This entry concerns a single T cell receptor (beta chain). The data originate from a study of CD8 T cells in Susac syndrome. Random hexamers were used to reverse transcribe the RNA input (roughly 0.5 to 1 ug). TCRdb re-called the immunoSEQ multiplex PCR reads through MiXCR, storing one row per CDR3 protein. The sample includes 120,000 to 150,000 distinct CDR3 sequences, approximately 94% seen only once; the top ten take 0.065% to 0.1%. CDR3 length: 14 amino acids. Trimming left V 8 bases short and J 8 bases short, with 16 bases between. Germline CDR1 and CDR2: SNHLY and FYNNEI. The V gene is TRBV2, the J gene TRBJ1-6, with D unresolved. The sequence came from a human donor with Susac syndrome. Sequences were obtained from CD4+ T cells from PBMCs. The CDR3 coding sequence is TGTGCCAGCGGTCTCGGGCAGCCTTATTCACCCCTCCACTTT. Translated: CASGLGQPYSPLHF. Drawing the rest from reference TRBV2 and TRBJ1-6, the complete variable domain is EPEVTQTPSHQVTQMGQEVILRCVPISNHLYFYWYRQILGQKVEFLVSFYNNEISEKSEIFDDQFSVERPDGSNFTLKIRSTKLEDSAMYFCASGLGQPYSPLHFGNGTRLTVT.